The rows below give T cell receptor beta chains drawn from one sample of a study of blood T cell repertoires in COVID-19. The data were produced by immunoSEQ multiplex PCR, yet TCRdb's version contains in-frame clones alone and is incomplete. The sample shows some 180,000 clones, around 85% of them seen only once. The material sequenced was peripheral blood. These receptors all stem from a woman of 80 years or more with COVID-19, enrolled during active disease. Each CDR3 is given with its conserved first and last residue. Each record gives: D gene, CDR3 length, V gene, J gene, clone size, CDR3 DNA, CDR3 protein. A D gene is named only where the DNA matches it firmly. Expanded clones are given a class, and other clones once, few, many or no size at all.

D: .
length: 13
V: TRBV12-5
J: TRBJ2-3
size: .
DNA: TGTGCTAGTGGTTTGATCGGGGCAGATACGCAGTATTTT
CDR3: CASGLIGADTQYF

D: .
length: 13
V: TRBV5-1
J: TRBJ1-1
size: .
DNA: TGCGCCAGCAGCTTGGAGACCAGGGCTGAAGCTTTCTTT
CDR3: CASSLETRAEAFF

D: .
length: 11
V: TRBV20-1
J: TRBJ1-6
size: .
DNA: TGCAGTGCCACTGCTCCCCCCACCCTCCACTTT
CDR3: CSATAPPTLHF

D: .
length: 13
V: TRBV5-4
J: TRBJ2-7
size: few
DNA: TGTGCCAGCAGCTTGGACGGGACCTACGAGCAGTACTTC
CDR3: CASSLDGTYEQYF

D: .
length: 14
V: TRBV5-1
J: TRBJ2-2
size: .
DNA: TGCGCCGTACAGGTCGTCCCGAACACCGGGGAGCTGTTTTTT
CDR3: CAVQVVPNTGELFF

D: .
length: 15
V: TRBV28
J: TRBJ1-1
size: .
DNA: TGTGCCAGCACCCAAGGGGGGGGAAGGGGCACTGAAGCTTTCTTT
CDR3: CASTQGGGRGTEAFF

D: TRBD1
length: 15
V: TRBV29-1
J: TRBJ1-2
size: .
DNA: TGCAGCGTCCGGGACAGGGGTAGATCGTCTGAAGGCTACACCTTC
CDR3: CSVRDRGRSSEGYTF

D: .
length: 15
V: TRBV5-5
J: TRBJ2-3
size: .
DNA: TGTGCCAGCAGCTTTGACAGCCTTAGCACAGATACGCAGTATTTT
CDR3: CASSFDSLSTDTQYF

D: TRBD2
length: 15
V: TRBV10-1
J: TRBJ2-7
size: .
DNA: TGCGCCAGCAGTGAAATTCTAGCGGTGGGGAGGGAGCAGTACTTC
CDR3: CASSEILAVGREQYF

D: .
length: 14
V: TRBV6-6
J: TRBJ1-2
size: .
DNA: TGTGCCAGCAGTTACCGCGGAGCTAACTATGGCTACACCTTC
CDR3: CASSYRGANYGYTF

D: .
length: 15
V: TRBV11-2
J: TRBJ2-7
size: .
DNA: TGTGCCAGCAGCCAGACAACAGGGAGCGGTTACGAGCAGTACTTC
CDR3: CASSQTTGSGYEQYF

D: TRBD2
length: 16
V: TRBV7-3
J: TRBJ2-1
size: few
DNA: TGTGCCAGCAGCCTGATATCTAGCGGCATCTACAATGAGCAGTTCTTC
CDR3: CASSLISSGIYNEQFF

D: .
length: 13
V: TRBV2
J: TRBJ1-6
size: .
DNA: TGTGCCAGCCAGGGGTTCAATAGGTCACCCCTCCACTTT
CDR3: CASQGFNRSPLHF

D: TRBD1
length: 16
V: TRBV25-1
J: TRBJ1-4
size: .
DNA: TGTGCCAGCAGTAGTTACCGGGACAGGGGGGTTGAAAAACTGTTTTTT
CDR3: CASSSYRDRGVEKLFF

D: .
length: 15
V: TRBV10-2
J: TRBJ1-3
size: .
DNA: TGCGCCAGCTCCAGATCTCACGCATCTGGAAACACCATATATTTT
CDR3: CASSRSHASGNTIYF

D: .
length: 17
V: TRBV5-1
J: TRBJ2-5
size: .
DNA: TGCGCCAGCAGCTTGCGTCTAGCGTCGGGGTTCCAAGAGACCCAGTACTTC
CDR3: CASSLRLASGFQETQYF

D: TRBD1
length: 14
V: TRBV9
J: TRBJ2-3
size: .
DNA: TGTGCCAGCAGCGCCTGGACAGGCGAAGATACGCAGTATTTT
CDR3: CASSAWTGEDTQYF

D: TRBD2
length: 16
V: TRBV4-2
J: TRBJ2-5
size: .
DNA: TGTGCCAGCAGCCGGGGCCCGGGCGGGGGGGAAGAGACCCAGTACTTC
CDR3: CASSRGPGGGEETQYF

D: .
length: 12
V: TRBV5-8
J: TRBJ2-2
size: .
DNA: TGTGCCAGCAGACATAAAGCCGGGGAGCTGTTTTTT
CDR3: CASRHKAGELFF

D: TRBD1
length: 13
V: TRBV12-3/TRBV12-4
J: TRBJ1-2
size: .
DNA: TGTGCCAGCAGTCGGGACAGCTTCTATGGCTACACCTTC
CDR3: CASSRDSFYGYTF

D: TRBD2
length: 16
V: TRBV9
J: TRBJ2-3
size: .
DNA: TGTGCCAGCAGCCCCCCCCTAGCGGGGGATGTAGATACGCAGTATTTT
CDR3: CASSPPLAGDVDTQYF

D: .
length: 14
V: TRBV4-1
J: TRBJ1-2
size: .
DNA: TGCGCCAGCAGCCAAGTATCCTCCAACTATGGCTACACCTTC
CDR3: CASSQVSSNYGYTF

D: .
length: 16
V: TRBV5-5
J: TRBJ2-3
size: .
DNA: TGTGCCAGCAGCTCCAGTGACAGTTCCAGCACAGATACGCAGTATTTT
CDR3: CASSSSDSSSTDTQYF

D: .
length: 12
V: TRBV27
J: TRBJ2-7
size: few
DNA: TGTGCCAGCAGTTTCCCCACGGGGGAGCAGTACTTC
CDR3: CASSFPTGEQYF

D: .
length: 14
V: TRBV6-2/TRBV6-3
J: TRBJ1-2
size: .
DNA: TGTGCCAGCAGTTACTCGTTGGCACCAAGTGACTACACCTTC
CDR3: CASSYSLAPSDYTF

D: .
length: 15
V: TRBV6-6
J: TRBJ1-5
size: once
DNA: TGTGCCAGCAGTTTCCGGACGGGAAGCAATCAGCCCCAGCATTTT
CDR3: CASSFRTGSNQPQHF

D: .
length: 17
V: TRBV15
J: TRBJ2-5
size: .
DNA: TGTGCCACCAGCAGAGGCGGGGGCCGGGGAGGGCAAGAGACCCAGTACTTC
CDR3: CATSRGGGRGGQETQYF

D: .
length: 12
V: TRBV14
J: TRBJ1-2
size: .
DNA: TGTGCCAGCAGCCAGATTATTGGAGATGGCAGCTTC
CDR3: CASSQIIGDGSF

D: TRBD1
length: 14
V: TRBV3-1/TRBV3-2
J: TRBJ1-3
size: .
DNA: TGTGCCAGCACCGGACAGGGCTCTGGAAACACCATATATTTT
CDR3: CASTGQGSGNTIYF

D: TRBD1
length: 18
V: TRBV28
J: TRBJ1-6
size: .
DNA: TGTGCCAGCATCCCCGGGACAGGGATGGCAAAAAGGGATTCACCCCTCCACTTT
CDR3: CASIPGTGMAKRDSPLHF

D: .
length: 17
V: TRBV5-1
J: TRBJ2-2
size: .
DNA: TGCGCCAGCAGCTTGGGAGCCAGGGTAGGGCACACCGGGGAGCTGTTTTTT
CDR3: CASSLGARVGHTGELFF

D: .
length: 14
V: TRBV18
J: TRBJ1-5
size: .
DNA: TGTGCCAGCTCACCAGGGGCGAACAATCAGCCCCAGCATTTT
CDR3: CASSPGANNQPQHF

D: TRBD1
length: 19
V: TRBV4-1
J: TRBJ2-3
size: .
DNA: TGCGCCAGCAGCCACAACAGGGGGCCGGGGGGAGTTAGTGCAGATACGCAGTATTTT
CDR3: CASSHNRGPGGVSADTQYF

D: .
length: 14
V: TRBV5-1
J: TRBJ1-4
size: few
DNA: TGCGCCAGCAGCCTGGGCCAGGGTAATGAAAAACTGTTTTTT
CDR3: CASSLGQGNEKLFF

D: TRBD1
length: 16
V: TRBV3-1/TRBV3-2
J: TRBJ1-2
size: .
DNA: TGTGCCAGCAGCCAAGACGGGGTAGGGGGCGGCTATGGCTACACCTTC
CDR3: CASSQDGVGGGYGYTF

D: TRBD1
length: 15
V: TRBV11-3
J: TRBJ2-7
size: .
DNA: TGTGCCAGCAGCTTAGGGTCAGGGGGCCCCTACGAGCAGTACTTC
CDR3: CASSLGSGGPYEQYF

D: TRBD2
length: 15
V: TRBV5-1
J: TRBJ2-3
size: .
DNA: TGCGCCAGCAGCTTGGGACTAGCTGGTACAGATACGCAGTATTTT
CDR3: CASSLGLAGTDTQYF

D: .
length: 13
V: TRBV2
J: TRBJ2-7
size: few
DNA: TGTGCCACCACCGTGGGAGAATCCTACGAGCAGTACTTC
CDR3: CATTVGESYEQYF

D: TRBD2
length: 16
V: TRBV10-1
J: TRBJ2-5
size: .
DNA: TGCGCCAGCAGTGAGTCGTTGGCGGGGGGCGGAGAGACCCAGTACTTC
CDR3: CASSESLAGGGETQYF

D: .
length: 14
V: TRBV7-2
J: TRBJ2-1
size: .
DNA: TGTGCCAGCGCAATGGGGGCGGTGTACAATGAGCAGTTCTTC
CDR3: CASAMGAVYNEQFF

D: .
length: 14
V: TRBV2
J: TRBJ1-2
size: few
DNA: TGTGCCAGCAGGGTCGGCAGACTTCGGTATGGCTACACCTTC
CDR3: CASRVGRLRYGYTF

D: .
length: 14
V: TRBV6-5
J: TRBJ1-1
size: .
DNA: TGTGCCAGCAGTTACCTTGGCGGTAACACTGAAGCTTTCTTT
CDR3: CASSYLGGNTEAFF

D: TRBD2
length: 14
V: TRBV2
J: TRBJ2-1
size: .
DNA: TGTGCCAGCAGTGTCCCAGCGGGGTACGATGAGCAGTTCTTC
CDR3: CASSVPAGYDEQFF

D: TRBD1
length: 13
V: TRBV7-8
J: TRBJ1-2
size: few
DNA: TGTGCAGCCGGGACAGACTTTAACTATGGCTACACCTTC
CDR3: CAAGTDFNYGYTF

D: .
length: 14
V: TRBV9
J: TRBJ1-3
size: .
DNA: TGTGCCAGCAGCGTTGGGTTGAGCGAGAACACCATATATTTT
CDR3: CASSVGLSENTIYF

D: .
length: 15
V: TRBV2
J: TRBJ1-5
size: .
DNA: TGTGCCAGCCTGGTGGGTCGGGGTAGCAATCAGCCCCAGCATTTT
CDR3: CASLVGRGSNQPQHF

D: TRBD1
length: 14
V: TRBV3-1/TRBV3-2
J: TRBJ2-1
size: .
DNA: TGTGCCAGCAGCCAAAGAACAGGGGGCAATGAGCAGTTCTTC
CDR3: CASSQRTGGNEQFF

D: TRBD1
length: 16
V: TRBV5-1
J: TRBJ2-1
size: few
DNA: TGCGCCAGCAGCTTAAGCCCCGGGACAGGGCGTAGCGAGCAGTTCTTC
CDR3: CASSLSPGTGRSEQFF

D: TRBD1
length: 16
V: TRBV27
J: TRBJ2-1
size: few
DNA: TGTGCCAGCTCCCTTGCCGGGACAGCCCTCGGCAATGAGCAGTTCTTC
CDR3: CASSLAGTALGNEQFF

D: .
length: 17
V: TRBV4-1
J: TRBJ1-6
size: many
DNA: TGCGCCAGCAGCCCCCTCTACAGGGAATCCTATAATTCACCCCTCCACTTT
CDR3: CASSPLYRESYNSPLHF

D: TRBD1
length: 14
V: TRBV2
J: TRBJ2-5
size: .
DNA: TGTGCCAGCAGGTCGACAGGGGGTGACGAGACCCAGTACTTC
CDR3: CASRSTGGDETQYF

D: .
length: 13
V: TRBV3-1/TRBV3-2
J: TRBJ1-1
size: .
DNA: TGTGCCAGCAGCCAGTGGGGAGAGGTGGAAGCTTTCTTT
CDR3: CASSQWGEVEAFF

D: .
length: 12
V: TRBV12-5
J: TRBJ2-3
size: .
DNA: TGTGCTAGTGGTTTGGAGGACTATACGCAGTATTTT
CDR3: CASGLEDYTQYF

D: TRBD2
length: 12
V: TRBV2
J: TRBJ2-1
size: few
DNA: TGTGCCAGCAGCCTCATAGCGGGAGAGCAGTTCTTC
CDR3: CASSLIAGEQFF